This TCR beta chain is drawn from a study of blood T cell repertoires in COVID-19 (TCRdb year 2020). Turning to the overall study: The collaborator samples originated in the United States, Italy and Spain and spanned the acute and convalescent phases of COVID-19. The prospective study material was composed of cDNA or gDNA derived from T cells, B-cell-depleted T cells, or PBMCs. The dataset comprised deeply sampled blood TCRbeta repertoires from subjects exposed to, actively infected with, or recovered from COVID-19. A freely available public database, intended as a resource for researchers studying the immune response to SARS-CoV-2, is where the repertoires were released. Samples came from the ongoing ImmuneRACE study (first 160 participants) plus 1,254 subjects from 6 global collaborators. The sample metadata nearly always contained a de-identified subject ID, COVID-19 status, age in years and sex. Where available, HLA class I and class II types were taken from metadata supplied by the sample provider and were not determined by assay-based typing.

V and J are trimmed by 5 bases and 5 bases, and the gene matches miss 4 bases of the junction. Including the terminal cysteine and phenylalanine, the CDR3 comprises 14 residues. CDR3 DNA is the only sequence kept; it has 42 bases, read in frame from the first base. The germline V gene (reference sequence) supplies CDR1 LNHDA and CDR2 SQIVND. Participants in the prospective study were enrolled through a virtual design, were aged roughly 18 to 100 years, and lived in approximately 25 United States geographic areas. In the prospective study, cohorts were assigned on the basis of participant-reported clinical history obtained from a screening survey and a study questionnaire. ImmuneRACE Cohort 3 recovered participants were defined by two consecutive negative NP/OP PCR tests, healthcare professional clearance, or symptom resolution. In the prospective study, mobile phlebotomists collected whole blood, serum and a nasopharyngeal or oropharyngeal swab from each participant. Over a roughly 2-month period, participants in the prospective study had the option of providing additional blood draws and questionnaires. Prospective study blood samples were shipped either frozen or at room temperature before DNA extraction.

Comments on this clone: Its antigen is not yet known. No base quality information exists; no much larger clone differs at one position.

The paper's findings and limits, for the study overall: Clinical and demographic metadata were provided uncurated, with the amount varying by source and participant.

TCRbeta CDR3 regions were amplified from genomic DNA by means of the immunoSEQ Assay, a bias-controlled multiplex PCR. Per the source publication's procedure: The number of nucleated cells in each sample was estimated from the amplification of reference gene primers within the assay. To quantify the absolute abundance of each unique TCRbeta CDR3 rearrangement, sequence reads were collapsed and filtered. For each sample, productive Simpson clonality was calculated as the square root of Simpson's diversity index over productive rearrangements. TCRdb holds this immuneACCESS table with in-frame rearrangements only. Some clones are missing; in checked studies, unresolved V genes explain under half, and the rest has no known cause. The V and J calls and clone size come from that table; D and trimming were worked out from the DNA. The table for this sample lists fewer than 250,000 clones; about four fifths of them were counted only once. Approximately 3% of the sample belongs to the ten largest clones.

Sequencing was done on a sample of PBMCs or T cells enriched from blood (not recorded which). The V and J segments used are TRBV19 and TRBJ1-5; 9 junctional bases match TRBD1. This TCR was sampled from a woman under 40 who had recovered from COVID-19. The CDR3 region reads CASSEDRGYQPQHF. The DNA sequence is given as TGTGCCAGTAGTGAGGACAGGGGATATCAGCCCCAGCATTTT.